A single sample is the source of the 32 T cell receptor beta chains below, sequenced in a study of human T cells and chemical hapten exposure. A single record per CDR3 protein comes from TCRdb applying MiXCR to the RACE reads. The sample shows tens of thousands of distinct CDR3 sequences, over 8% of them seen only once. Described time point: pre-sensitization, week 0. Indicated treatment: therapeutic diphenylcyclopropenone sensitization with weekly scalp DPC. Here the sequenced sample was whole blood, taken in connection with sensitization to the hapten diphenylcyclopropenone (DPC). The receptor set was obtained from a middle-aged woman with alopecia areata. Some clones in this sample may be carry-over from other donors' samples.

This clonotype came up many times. The CDR3 DNA follows: TGTGCCAGCAAGCCCCGGGGCCCTTACAATGAGCAGTTCTTC. Translating it yields CASKPRGPYNEQFF. The rearrangement joins TRBV7-2 to TRBJ2-1; D is possibly TRBD1 or TRBD2 (5 bases each). The V and J ends lost 7 bases and 4 bases respectively, with 14 bases between them. This CDR3 has 14 amino acids. Germline loops: CDR1 SGHTA, CDR2 FQGNSA.

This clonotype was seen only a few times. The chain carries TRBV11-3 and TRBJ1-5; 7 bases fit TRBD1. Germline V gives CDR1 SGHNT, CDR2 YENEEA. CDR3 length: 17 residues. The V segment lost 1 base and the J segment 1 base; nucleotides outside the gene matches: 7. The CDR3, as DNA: TGTGCCAGCAGCTTAGGGGCAGGGGGTAGAAGCAATCAGCCCCAGCATTTT. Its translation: CASSLGAGGRSNQPQHF.

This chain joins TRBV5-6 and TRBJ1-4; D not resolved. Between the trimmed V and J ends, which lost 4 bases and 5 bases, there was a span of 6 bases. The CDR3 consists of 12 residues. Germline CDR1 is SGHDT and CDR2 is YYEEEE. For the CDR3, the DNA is TGTGCCAGCAGCCTGGTCAATGAAAAACTGTTTTTT. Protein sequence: CASSLVNEKLFF.

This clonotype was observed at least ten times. The CDR3 is CASKEPRLALETQYF. CDR3 nucleotide sequence: TGTGCCAGCAAAGAGCCCCGGTTAGCGCTGGAGACCCAGTACTTC. This chain links TRBV6-1 with TRBJ2-5; a possible D gene is TRBD2 (5 bases). Germline loops: CDR1 MNHNS, CDR2 SASEGT. The CDR3 extends over 15 amino acids. The ends were cut back, 7 bases at V and 5 bases at J, with 20 bases in the middle.

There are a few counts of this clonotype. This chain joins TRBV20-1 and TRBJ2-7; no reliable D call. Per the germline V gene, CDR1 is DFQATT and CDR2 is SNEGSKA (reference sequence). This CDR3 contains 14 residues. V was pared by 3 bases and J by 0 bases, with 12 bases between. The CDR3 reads CSASGTASSYEQYF. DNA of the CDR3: TGCAGTGCTAGCGGCACGGCAAGCTCCTACGAGCAGTACTTC.

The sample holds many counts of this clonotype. Here the CDR3 DNA reads TGTGCCAGCAGCTTGGCCGAGGTCACTGAAGCTTTCTTT. Translated, it gives CASSLAEVTEAFF. This chain uses TRBV5-5 with TRBJ1-1; D call uncertain. Deletions cut 0 bases from V and 4 bases from J, with 7 bases between. The CDR3 sequence is 13 residues long. Germline V gene sequence: CDR1 SGHKS, CDR2 YYEKEE (reference sequence).

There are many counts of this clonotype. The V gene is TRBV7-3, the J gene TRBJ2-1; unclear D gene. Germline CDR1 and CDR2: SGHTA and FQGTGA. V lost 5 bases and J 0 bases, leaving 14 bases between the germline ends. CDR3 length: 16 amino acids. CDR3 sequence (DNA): TGTGCCAGCAGCCGGACGGGCCTAAGCTCCTACAATGAGCAGTTCTTC. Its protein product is CASSRTGLSSYNEQFF.

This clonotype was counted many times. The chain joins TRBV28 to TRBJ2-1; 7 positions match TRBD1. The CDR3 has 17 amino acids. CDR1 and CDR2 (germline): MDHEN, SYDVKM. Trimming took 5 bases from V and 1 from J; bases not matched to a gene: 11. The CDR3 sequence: CASSTYMDRFSYNEQFF. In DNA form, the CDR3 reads TGTGCCAGCAGTACCTACATGGACAGGTTTTCCTACAATGAGCAGTTCTTC.

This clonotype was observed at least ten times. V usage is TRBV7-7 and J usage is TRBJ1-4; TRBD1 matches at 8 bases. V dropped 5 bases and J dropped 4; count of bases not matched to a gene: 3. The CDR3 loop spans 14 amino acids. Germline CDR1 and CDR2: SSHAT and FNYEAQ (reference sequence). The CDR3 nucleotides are TGTGCCAGCAGCGCGACAGGGGATAATGAAAAACTGTTTTTT. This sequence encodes CASSATGDNEKLFF.

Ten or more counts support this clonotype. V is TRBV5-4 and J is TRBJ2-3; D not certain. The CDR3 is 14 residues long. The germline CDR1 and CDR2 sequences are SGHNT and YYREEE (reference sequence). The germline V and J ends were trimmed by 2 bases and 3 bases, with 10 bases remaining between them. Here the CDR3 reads CASSLDPQTDTQYF. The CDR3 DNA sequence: TGTGCCAGCAGCTTAGACCCGCAAACAGATACGCAGTATTTT. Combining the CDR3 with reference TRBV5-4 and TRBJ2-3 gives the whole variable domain ETGVTQSPTHLIKTRGQQVTLRCSSQSGHNTVSWYQQALGQGPQFIFQYYREEENGRGNFPPRFSGLQFPNYSSELNVNALELDDSALYLCASSLDPQTDTQYFGPGTRLTVL.

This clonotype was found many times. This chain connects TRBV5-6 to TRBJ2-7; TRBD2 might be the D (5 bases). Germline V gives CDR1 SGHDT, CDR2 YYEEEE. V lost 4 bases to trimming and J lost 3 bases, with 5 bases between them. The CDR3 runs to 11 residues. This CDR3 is CASSRDYEQYF. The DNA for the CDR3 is TGTGCCAGCAGCCGGGACTACGAGCAGTACTTC.

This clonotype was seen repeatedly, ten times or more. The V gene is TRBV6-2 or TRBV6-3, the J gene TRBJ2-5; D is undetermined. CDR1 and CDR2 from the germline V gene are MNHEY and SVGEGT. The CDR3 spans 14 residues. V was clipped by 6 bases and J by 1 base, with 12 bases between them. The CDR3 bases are TGTGCCAGCAGCGCAAGGGTACTCCAAGAGACCCAGTACTTC. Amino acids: CASSARVLQETQYF.

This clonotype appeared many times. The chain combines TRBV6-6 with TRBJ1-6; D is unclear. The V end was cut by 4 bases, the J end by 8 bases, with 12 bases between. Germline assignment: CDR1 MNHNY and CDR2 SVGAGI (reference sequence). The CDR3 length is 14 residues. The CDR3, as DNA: TGTGCCAGCAGTTCCCCGGACGGGTATTCACCCCTCCACTTT. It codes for CASSSPDGYSPLHF.

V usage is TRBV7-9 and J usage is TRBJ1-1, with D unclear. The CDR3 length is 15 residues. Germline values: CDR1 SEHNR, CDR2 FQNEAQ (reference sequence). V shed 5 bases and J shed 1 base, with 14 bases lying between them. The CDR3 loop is CASSRQDLGNTEAFF. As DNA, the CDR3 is TGTGCCAGCAGCAGGCAGGATTTAGGGAACACTGAAGCTTTCTTT.

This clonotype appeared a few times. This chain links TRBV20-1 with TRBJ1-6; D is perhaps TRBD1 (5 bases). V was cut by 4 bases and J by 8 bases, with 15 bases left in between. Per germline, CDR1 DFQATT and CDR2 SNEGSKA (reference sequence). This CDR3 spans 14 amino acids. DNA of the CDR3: TGCAGTGCTATATTGGGGCAAGAATATTCACCCCTCCACTTT. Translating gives CSAILGQEYSPLHF.

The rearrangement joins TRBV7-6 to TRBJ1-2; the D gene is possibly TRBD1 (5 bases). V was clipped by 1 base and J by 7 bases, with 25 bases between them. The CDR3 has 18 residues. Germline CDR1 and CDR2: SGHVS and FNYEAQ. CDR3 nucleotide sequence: TGTGCCAGCAGCTTAGTAGGCAGGGTTGAGGATTCATCTTCTGGCTACACCTTC. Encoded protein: CASSLVGRVEDSSSGYTF.

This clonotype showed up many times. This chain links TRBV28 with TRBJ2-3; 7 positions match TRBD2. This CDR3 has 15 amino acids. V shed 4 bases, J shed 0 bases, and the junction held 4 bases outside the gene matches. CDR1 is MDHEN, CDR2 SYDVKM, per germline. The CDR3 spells CASSSLGGSTDTQYF. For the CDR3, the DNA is TGTGCCAGCAGTTCACTGGGAGGGAGCACAGATACGCAGTATTTT.

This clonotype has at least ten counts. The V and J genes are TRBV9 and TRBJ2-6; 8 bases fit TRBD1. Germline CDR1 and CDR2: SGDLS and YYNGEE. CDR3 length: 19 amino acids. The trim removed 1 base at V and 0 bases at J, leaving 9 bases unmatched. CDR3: CASSVTDRALDSGANVLTF. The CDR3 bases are TGTGCCAGCAGCGTAACGGACAGGGCTCTCGACTCTGGGGCCAACGTCCTGACTTTC.

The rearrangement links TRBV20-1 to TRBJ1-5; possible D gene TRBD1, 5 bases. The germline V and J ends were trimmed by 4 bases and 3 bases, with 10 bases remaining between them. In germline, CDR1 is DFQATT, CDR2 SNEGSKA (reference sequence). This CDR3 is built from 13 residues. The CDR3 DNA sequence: TGCAGTGCTATAAGACAGCTCAATCAGCCCCAGCATTTT. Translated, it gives CSAIRQLNQPQHF.

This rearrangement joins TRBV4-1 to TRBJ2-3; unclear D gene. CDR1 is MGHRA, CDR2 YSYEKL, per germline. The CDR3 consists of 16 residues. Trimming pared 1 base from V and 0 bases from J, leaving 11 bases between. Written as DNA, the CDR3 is TGCGCCAGCAGCCAAGTTGACTTAGTGAGCACAGATACGCAGTATTTT. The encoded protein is CASSQVDLVSTDTQYF.

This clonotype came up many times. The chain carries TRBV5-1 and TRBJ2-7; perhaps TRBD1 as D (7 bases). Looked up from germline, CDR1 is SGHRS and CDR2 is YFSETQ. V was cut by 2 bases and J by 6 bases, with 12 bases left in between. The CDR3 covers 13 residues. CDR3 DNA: TGCGCCAGCAGCTTAGGCAGGGGGGCCGAGCAGTACTTC. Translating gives CASSLGRGAEQYF.

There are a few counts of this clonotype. CDR3 residues: CASSKQTGGGSPLHF. CDR3 nucleotides: TGTGCCAGCAGCAAACAAACCGGAGGGGGTTCACCCCTCCACTTT. The chain has TRBV12-3 or TRBV12-4 and TRBJ1-6, with D perhaps TRBD1 (6 bases). The V and J ends lost 6 bases and 9 bases respectively, with 18 bases between them. The CDR3 extends over 15 amino acids.

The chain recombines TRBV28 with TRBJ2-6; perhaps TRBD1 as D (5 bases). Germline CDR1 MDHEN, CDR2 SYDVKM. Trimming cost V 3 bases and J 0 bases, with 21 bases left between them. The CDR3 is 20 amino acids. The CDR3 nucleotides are TGTGCCAGCAGTTTCGTTTACTGGGGCGCAATTGGCTCTGGGGCCAACGTCCTGACTTTC. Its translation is CASSFVYWGAIGSGANVLTF.

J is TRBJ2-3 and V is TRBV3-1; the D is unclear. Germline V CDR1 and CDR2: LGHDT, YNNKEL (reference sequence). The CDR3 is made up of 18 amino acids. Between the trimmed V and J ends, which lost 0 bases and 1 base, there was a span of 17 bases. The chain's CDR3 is CASSQDPRPSLGTDTQYF. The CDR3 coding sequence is TGTGCCAGCAGCCAAGATCCAAGGCCATCACTTGGCACAGATACGCAGTATTTT.

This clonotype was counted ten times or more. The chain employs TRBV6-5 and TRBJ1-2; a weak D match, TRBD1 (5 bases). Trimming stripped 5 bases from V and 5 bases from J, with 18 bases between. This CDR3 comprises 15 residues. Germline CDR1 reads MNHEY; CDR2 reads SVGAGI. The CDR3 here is CASSITVGDLYGYTF. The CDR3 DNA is TGTGCCAGCAGTATTACAGTGGGGGACTTATATGGCTACACCTTC.

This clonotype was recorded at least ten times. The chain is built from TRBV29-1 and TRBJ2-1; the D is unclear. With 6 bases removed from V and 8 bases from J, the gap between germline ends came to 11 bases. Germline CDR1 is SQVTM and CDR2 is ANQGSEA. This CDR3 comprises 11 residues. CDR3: CSVSPPHEQFF. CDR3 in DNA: TGCAGCGTGTCCCCCCCCCATGAGCAGTTCTTC.

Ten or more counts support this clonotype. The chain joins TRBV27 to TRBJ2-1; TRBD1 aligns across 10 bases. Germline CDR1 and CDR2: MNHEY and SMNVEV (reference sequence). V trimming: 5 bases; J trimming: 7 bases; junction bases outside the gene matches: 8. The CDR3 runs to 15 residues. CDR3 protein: CASSPSTGGKNEQFF. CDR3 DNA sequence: TGTGCCAGCAGTCCCTCGACAGGGGGCAAGAATGAGCAGTTCTTC.

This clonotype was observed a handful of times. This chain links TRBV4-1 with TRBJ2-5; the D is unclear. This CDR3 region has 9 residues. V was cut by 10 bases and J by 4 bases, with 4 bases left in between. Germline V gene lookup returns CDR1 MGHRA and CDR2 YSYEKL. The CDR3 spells CANLETQYF. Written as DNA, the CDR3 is TGCGCCAACCTAGAGACCCAGTACTTC.

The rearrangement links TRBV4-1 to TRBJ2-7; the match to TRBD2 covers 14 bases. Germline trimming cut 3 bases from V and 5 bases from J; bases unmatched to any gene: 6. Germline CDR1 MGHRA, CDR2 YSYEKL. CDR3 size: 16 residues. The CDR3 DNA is TGCGCCAGCAGCCAGACTAGCGGGGGGGCGAGAGACGAGCAGTACTTC. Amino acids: CASSQTSGGARDEQYF.

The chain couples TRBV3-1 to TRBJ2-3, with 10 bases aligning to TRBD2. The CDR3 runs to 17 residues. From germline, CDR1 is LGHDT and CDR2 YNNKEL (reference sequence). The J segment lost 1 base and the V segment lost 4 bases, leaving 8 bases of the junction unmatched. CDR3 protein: CASSPIKGTSGTDTQYF. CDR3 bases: TGTGCCAGCAGCCCAATTAAGGGGACTAGCGGCACAGATACGCAGTATTTT.

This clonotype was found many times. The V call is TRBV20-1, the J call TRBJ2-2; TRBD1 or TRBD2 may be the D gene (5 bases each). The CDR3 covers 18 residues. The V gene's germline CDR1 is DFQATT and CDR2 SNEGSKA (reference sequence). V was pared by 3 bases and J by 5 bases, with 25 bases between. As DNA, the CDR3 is TGCAGTGCTAGCGGATATATTCGTGGGACCAGAAGGACCGGGGAGCTGTTTTTT. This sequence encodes CSASGYIRGTRRTGELFF.

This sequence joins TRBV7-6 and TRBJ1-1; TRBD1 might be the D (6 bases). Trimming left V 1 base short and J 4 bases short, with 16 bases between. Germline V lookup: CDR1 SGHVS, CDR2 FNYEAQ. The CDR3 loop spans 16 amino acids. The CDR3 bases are TGTGCCAGCAGCTTAGATCGGGGGGCGCGAGGCACTGAAGCTTTCTTT. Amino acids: CASSLDRGARGTEAFF.